This TCR beta chain appears in the sequencing data of a study of metastatic and nonmetastatic thyroid tumors. Study-level background: Repertoires of blood and of tissue (tumor or nodule) from malignant and benign thyroid patients were compared.

This clone was found a few times. Its matching antigen is unknown. Trimming removed 8 bases at V and 4 bases at J, with 11 bases between. CDR1 MNHNS and CDR2 SASEGT come from the germline V gene. The CDR3 sequence is 12 residues long. Study-wide results and caveats: Malignant thyroid tumors reportedly had TCR beta diversity that was significantly higher than in benign nodules, in blood and tumor.

Not a single patient had been given any form of treatment at any point before undergoing thyroid surgery. Source study methods: The study's classifier, a distant-metastasis tool for papillary thyroid cancer, was built using CDR3 differences across clinicopathological groups. TCRdb reassembled clones from the PCR reads with MiXCR. The V and J calls come from TCRdb's annotation, not from the publication. The sample holds about 38,000 clones, about 27% seen once. V is TRBV6-1 and J is TRBJ1-2, with a possible D match to TRBD1 (5 bases). The source of this sequence is a male donor with papillary thyroid cancer or a benign thyroid nodule (not recorded which). Some clones in this sample may be carry-over from other donors' samples. Sequencing was done on a sample of blood. CDR3 residues: CASAQGAYGYTF. For the CDR3, the DNA is TGTGCCAGCGCGCAGGGCGCCTATGGCTACACCTTC.